This TCR beta chain comes out of a study of blood T cell repertoires in COVID-19. Turning to the study itself: T cells, B-cell-depleted T cells, or PBMCs supplied cDNA or gDNA.

Participant-given clinical history determined each cohort assignment. Using immunoSEQ multiplex PCR, the repertoire was profiled, and TCRdb retains in-frame clones only, with some absent. Among 400,000 to 500,000 clones listed, approximately 90% were seen once. This clone was counted a single time. Looked up from germline, CDR1 is MNHEY and CDR2 is SMNVEV (reference sequence). Between the trimmed V and J ends, which lost 4 bases and 4 bases, there was a span of 13 bases. CDR3 length: 14 residues. Source material: PBMCs or T cells enriched from blood (not recorded which). This chain uses TRBV27 with TRBJ2-5; possible D gene TRBD2, 5 bases. The TCR sequence derives from a woman aged 40-49 years who had recovered from COVID-19. The CDR3 sequence: CASSSIRDRETQYF. In DNA form, the CDR3 reads TGTGCCAGCAGTTCTATACGGGATCGAGAGACCCAGTACTTC.